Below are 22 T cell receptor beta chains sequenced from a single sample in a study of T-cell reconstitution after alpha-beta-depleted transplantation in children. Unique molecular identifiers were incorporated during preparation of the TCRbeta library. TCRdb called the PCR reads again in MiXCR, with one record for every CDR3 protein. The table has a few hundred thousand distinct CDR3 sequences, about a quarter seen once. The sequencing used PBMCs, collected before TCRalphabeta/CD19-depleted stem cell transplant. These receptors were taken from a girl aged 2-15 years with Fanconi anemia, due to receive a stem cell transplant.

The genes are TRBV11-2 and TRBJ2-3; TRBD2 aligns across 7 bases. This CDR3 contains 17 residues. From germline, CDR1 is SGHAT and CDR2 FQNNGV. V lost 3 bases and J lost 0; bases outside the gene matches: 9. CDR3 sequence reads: CASSFSTLAPSTDTQYF. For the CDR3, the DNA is TGTGCCAGCAGCTTCTCTACACTAGCGCCGAGCACAGATACGCAGTATTTT.

The CDR3 loop reads CASSYSTRPSSYEQYF. In DNA form, the CDR3 reads TGTGCCAGCAGTTACTCGACTCGTCCGAGCTCCTACGAGCAGTACTTC. The chain uses TRBV6-5 and TRBJ2-7; D unresolved. Trimming stripped 0 bases from V and 0 bases from J, with 12 bases between. Germline V lookup: CDR1 MNHEY, CDR2 SVGAGI. This CDR3 comprises 16 residues.

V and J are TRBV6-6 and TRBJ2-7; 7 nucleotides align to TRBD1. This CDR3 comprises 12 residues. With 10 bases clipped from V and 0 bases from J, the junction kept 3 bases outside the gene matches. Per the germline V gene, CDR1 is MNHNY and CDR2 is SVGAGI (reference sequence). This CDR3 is CATRTGSYEQYF. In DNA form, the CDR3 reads TGTGCCACTCGGACAGGCTCCTACGAGCAGTACTTC.

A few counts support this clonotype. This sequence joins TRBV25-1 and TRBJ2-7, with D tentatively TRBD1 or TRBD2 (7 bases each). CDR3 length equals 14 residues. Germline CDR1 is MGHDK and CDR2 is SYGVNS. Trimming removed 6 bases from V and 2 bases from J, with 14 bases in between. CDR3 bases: TGTGCCAGCAGGGGGGGGGGACAGACCTACGAGCAGTACTTC. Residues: CASRGGGQTYEQYF.

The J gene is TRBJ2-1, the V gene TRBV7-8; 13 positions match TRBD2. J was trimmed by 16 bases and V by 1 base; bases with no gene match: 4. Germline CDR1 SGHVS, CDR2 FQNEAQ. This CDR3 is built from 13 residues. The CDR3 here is CASSLGTSGSSFF. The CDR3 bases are TGTGCCAGCAGCTTAGGGACTAGCGGGAGTTCTTTCTTC. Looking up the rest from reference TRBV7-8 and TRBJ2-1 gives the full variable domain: GAGVSQSPRYKVAKRGQDVALRCDPISGHVSLFWYQQALGQGPEFLTYFQNEAQLDKSGLPSDRFFAERPEGSVSTLKIQRTQQEDSAVYLCASSLGTSGSSFFGPGTRLTVL.

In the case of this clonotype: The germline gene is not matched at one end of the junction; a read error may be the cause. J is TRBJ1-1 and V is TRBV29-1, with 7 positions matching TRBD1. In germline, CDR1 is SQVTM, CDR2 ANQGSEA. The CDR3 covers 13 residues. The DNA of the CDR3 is TGCAGCGTAGAAGGGACAGAGAATTATGAAGCTTTCTTT. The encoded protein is CSVEGTENYEAFF.

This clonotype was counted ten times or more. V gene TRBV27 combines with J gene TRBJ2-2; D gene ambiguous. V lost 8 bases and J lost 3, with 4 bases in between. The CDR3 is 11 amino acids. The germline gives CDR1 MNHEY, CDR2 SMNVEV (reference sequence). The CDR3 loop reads CASGHTGELFF. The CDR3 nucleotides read TGTGCCAGCGGTCACACCGGGGAGCTGTTTTTT.

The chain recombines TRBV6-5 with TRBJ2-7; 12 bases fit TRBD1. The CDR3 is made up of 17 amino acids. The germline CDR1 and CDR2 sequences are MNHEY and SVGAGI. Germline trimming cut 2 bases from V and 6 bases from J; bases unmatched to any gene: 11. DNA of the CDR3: TGTGCCAGCAGTTACGGCTGGCTCCCGGGACAGGGGGCCGAGCAGTACTTC. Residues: CASSYGWLPGQGAEQYF.

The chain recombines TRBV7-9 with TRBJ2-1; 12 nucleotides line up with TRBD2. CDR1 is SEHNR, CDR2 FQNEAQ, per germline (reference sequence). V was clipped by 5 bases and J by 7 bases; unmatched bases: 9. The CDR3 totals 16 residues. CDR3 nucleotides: TGTGCCAGCAGCGAAAGACTAGCGGGGGTGACTAATGAGCAGTTCTTC. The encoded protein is CASSERLAGVTNEQFF. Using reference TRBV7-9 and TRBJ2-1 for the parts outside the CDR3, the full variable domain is DTGVSQNPRHKITKRGQNVTFRCDPISEHNRLYWYRQTLGQGPEFLTYFQNEAQLEKSRLLSDRFSAERPKGSFSTLEIQRTEQGDSAMYLCASSERLAGVTNEQFFGPGTRLTVL.

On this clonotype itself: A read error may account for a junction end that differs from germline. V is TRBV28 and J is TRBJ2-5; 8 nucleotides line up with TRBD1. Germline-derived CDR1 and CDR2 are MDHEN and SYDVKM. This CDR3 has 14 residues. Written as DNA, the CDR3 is TGTGCCGGCAGTTTACCGGACAGGGAAGAGACCCAGTACTTC. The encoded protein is CAGSLPDREETQYF. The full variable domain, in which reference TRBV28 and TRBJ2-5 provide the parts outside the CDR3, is DVKVTQSSRYLVKRTGEKVFLECVQDMDHENMFWYRQDPGLGLRLIYFSYDVKMKEKGDIPEGYSVSREKKERFSLILESASTNQTSMYLCAGSLPDREETQYFGPGTRLLVL.

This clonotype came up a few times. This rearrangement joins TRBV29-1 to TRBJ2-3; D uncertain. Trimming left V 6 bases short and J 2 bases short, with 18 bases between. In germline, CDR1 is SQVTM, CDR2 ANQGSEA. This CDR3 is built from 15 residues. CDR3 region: CSVLRVGDVTDTQYF. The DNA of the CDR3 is TGCAGCGTCCTTAGGGTAGGCGATGTCACAGATACGCAGTATTTT.

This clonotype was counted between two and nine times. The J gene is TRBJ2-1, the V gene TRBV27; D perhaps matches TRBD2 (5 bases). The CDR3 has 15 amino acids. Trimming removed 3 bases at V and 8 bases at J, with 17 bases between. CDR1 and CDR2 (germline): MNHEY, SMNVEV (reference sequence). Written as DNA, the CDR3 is TGTGCCAGCAGTTTCCCCCATACTAGTCCCTATGAGCAGTTCTTC. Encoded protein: CASSFPHTSPYEQFF.

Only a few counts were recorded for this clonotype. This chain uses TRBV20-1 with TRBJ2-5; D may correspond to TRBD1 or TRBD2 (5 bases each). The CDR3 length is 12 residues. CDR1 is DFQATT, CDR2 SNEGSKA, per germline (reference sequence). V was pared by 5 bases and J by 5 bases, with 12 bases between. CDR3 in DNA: TGCAGTGCTGGGGGTGTCCGGGAGACCCAGTACTTC. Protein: CSAGGVRETQYF.

The CDR3 here is CASSVGQGASYEQYF. In DNA, the CDR3 is TGTGCCAGCAGCGTAGGACAGGGCGCTTCCTACGAGCAGTACTTC. This chain joins TRBV9 and TRBJ2-7; TRBD1 matches 7 bases. Germline CDR1 and CDR2: SGDLS and YYNGEE. The ends lost 0 bases at V and 1 base at J; junction bases unmatched: 4. There are 15 residues in the CDR3. Drawing the rest from reference TRBV9 and TRBJ2-7, the complete variable domain is DSGVTQTPKHLITATGQRVTLRCSPRSGDLSVYWYQQSLDQGLQFLIQYYNGEERAKGNILERFSAQQFPDLHSELNLSSLELGDSALYFCASSVGQGASYEQYFGPGTRLTVT.

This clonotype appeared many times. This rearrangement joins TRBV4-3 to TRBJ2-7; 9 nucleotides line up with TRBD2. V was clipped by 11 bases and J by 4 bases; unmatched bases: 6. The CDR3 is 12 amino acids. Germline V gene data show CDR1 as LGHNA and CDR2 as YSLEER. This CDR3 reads CAPVAGVYEQYF. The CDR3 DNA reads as TGCGCCCCCGTAGCGGGAGTGTACGAGCAGTACTTC.

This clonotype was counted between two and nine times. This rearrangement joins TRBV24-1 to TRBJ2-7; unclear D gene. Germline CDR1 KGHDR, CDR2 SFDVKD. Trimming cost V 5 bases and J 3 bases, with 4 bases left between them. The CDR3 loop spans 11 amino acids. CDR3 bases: TGTGCCACCAGTGCGGACTACGAGCAGTACTTC. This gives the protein CATSADYEQYF.

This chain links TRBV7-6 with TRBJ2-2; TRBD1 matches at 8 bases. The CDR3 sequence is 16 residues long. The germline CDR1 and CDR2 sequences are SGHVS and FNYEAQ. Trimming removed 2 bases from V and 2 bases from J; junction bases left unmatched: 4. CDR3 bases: TGTGCCAGCAGCTTACCGGACAGGGTAAACACCGGGGAGCTGTTTTTT. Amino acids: CASSLPDRVNTGELFF.

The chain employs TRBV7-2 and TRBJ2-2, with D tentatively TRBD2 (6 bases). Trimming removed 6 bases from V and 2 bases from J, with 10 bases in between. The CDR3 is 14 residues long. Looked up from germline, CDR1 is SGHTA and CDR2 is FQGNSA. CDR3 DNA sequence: TGTGCCAGCAGGCTCGGACTAAACACCGGGGAGCTGTTTTTT. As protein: CASRLGLNTGELFF.

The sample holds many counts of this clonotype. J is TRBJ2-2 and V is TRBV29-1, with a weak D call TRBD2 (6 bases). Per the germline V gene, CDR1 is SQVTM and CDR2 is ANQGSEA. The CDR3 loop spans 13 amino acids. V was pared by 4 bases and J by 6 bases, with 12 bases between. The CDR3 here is CSVVSGSAGELFF. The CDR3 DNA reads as TGCAGCGTTGTTTCCGGGAGCGCCGGGGAGCTGTTTTTT.

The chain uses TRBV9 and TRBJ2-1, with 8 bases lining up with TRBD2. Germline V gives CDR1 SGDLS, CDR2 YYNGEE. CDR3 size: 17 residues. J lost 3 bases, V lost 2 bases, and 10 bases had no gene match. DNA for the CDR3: TGTGCCAGCAGCGTCCGACTAGCGTGGGCAAGCTACAATGAGCAGTTCTTC. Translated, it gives CASSVRLAWASYNEQFF. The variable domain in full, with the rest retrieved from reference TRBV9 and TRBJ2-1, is DSGVTQTPKHLITATGQRVTLRCSPRSGDLSVYWYQQSLDQGLQFLIQYYNGEERAKGNILERFSAQQFPDLHSELNLSSLELGDSALYFCASSVRLAWASYNEQFFGPGTRLTVL.

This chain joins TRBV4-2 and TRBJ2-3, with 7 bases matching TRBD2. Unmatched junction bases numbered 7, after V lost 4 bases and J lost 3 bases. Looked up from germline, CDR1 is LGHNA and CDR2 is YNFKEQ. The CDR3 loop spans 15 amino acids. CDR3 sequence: CASSPAGVGTDTQYF. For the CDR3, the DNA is TGTGCCAGCAGCCCCGCGGGAGTAGGGACAGATACGCAGTATTTT.

This chain's CDR3 is CASRLTGADTQYF. The DNA for the CDR3 is TGTGCCAGCAGATTGACAGGGGCAGATACGCAGTATTTT. The chain uses TRBV28 and TRBJ2-3, with TRBD1 matching 8 bases. The CDR3 sequence is 13 residues long. The germline V gene has CDR1 MDHEN and CDR2 SYDVKM. Unmatched junction bases numbered 3, after V lost 6 bases and J lost 4 bases.